The T cell receptor (beta chain) under discussion was sequenced for a study of T cell responses to AZD1222 COVID-19 vaccine (dated by TCRdb to the early 2020s). Notes on the research overall: AZD1222 recipients whose second dose came at about 4 weeks and those whose second dose came at about 12 weeks were combined into one group, since spike-specific TCR depth and breadth did not differ between the two schedules. A total of 233 trial participants underwent TCR sequencing, of whom about 200 had received two doses of AZD1222 and approximately 25 had received two doses of the MenACWY control vaccine. Trial participants were enrolled into age subgroups of 18-55, 56-69 and 70-plus years, which contained about 150, 27 and 61 TCR-sequenced participants, respectively. Beyond this particular receptor, the publication reports: In the small 56-69-year group, the increase in depth fell short of significance, most likely because of low power. CD4 TCRs associated with the vaccine covered the entire spike protein, and the dominant responses were in regions 160-218 and 743-854. Participants were mostly white British and included more females than males, and it was suggested by the authors that clonal diversity may have been underestimated. No day 14 peak-response samples were available, so repertoires were characterized only after the peak T cell response. After two AZD1222 doses, both the breadth and the depth of spike-specific TCRs were significantly higher than at day 0 and than in MenACWY recipients. Conclusions about previously exposed vaccinees are limited because only six or seven AZD1222 recipients were SARS-CoV-2 seropositive at baseline. Epitopes outside the regions mutated in the B.1.351 and B.1.1.7 variants were reportedly recognized by nearly half of the unique spike-specific TCRs.

CDR3 length: 15 amino acids, cysteine to phenylalanine. Only the CDR3 portion is preserved as DNA: 45 bases, with reading frame beginning at the first base. The germline V gene gives CDR1 as MNHEY and CDR2 as SVGEGT. Trimming takes 5 bases from V and 4 bases from J, and the germline ends sit 17 bases apart. Read against the paper, the sample's time point label means: baseline before first vaccination. Vaccinee samples were obtained from the UK trials COV001 and COV002, which included a single-blind randomized controlled phase 2/3 trial of AZD1222 (ChAdOx1 nCoV-19) in healthy adults. For TCRbeta chain sequencing, PBMC samples from trial participants were taken at day 0 and at day 28 after the second dose. The CDR3 regions of human TCRbeta chains were subjected to immunosequencing. Regarding the original processing steps: TCRs in the repertoires were compared against a reference library of SARS-CoV-2-specific TCRs that had been generated with the MIRA antigen-specificity platform. Breadth was defined as the fraction of unique TCRs that were SARS-CoV-2-associated. Depth was defined as the fraction of total T cells that were SARS-CoV-2-associated. Using the MIRA data, each spike-specific TCR was mapped to the spike region that the TCR reacts to and placed in a CD4 or CD8 class. Log10-transformed breadth and depth values were compared by one-way ANOVA with Sidak's multiple comparisons tests. The immuneACCESS repertoire file appears here via TCRdb, limited to in-frame rearrangements. These files lack a portion of the clones; in checked studies, under half of the deficit traces to unresolved V genes, and the cause of the others is not known. V, J and clone size derive from that table, while D and trimming were established from the DNA sequence. The sample contains some 87,000 clones, approximately 92% of them found a single time. About 31% of the sample is held by the ten biggest clonotypes.

A note on this clone: Its binding antigen is unknown. It has no much larger one-base neighbor in the sample; base qualities were not kept.

This chain joins TRBV6-2 or TRBV6-3 to TRBJ1-2; a tentative D match to TRBD1 spans 6 bases. The receptor was isolated from an adult in good health. The sequencing here drew on peripheral blood, taken on day 0 of AZD1222 vaccination. This receptor carries the CDR3 CASSNTLQGGYGYTF. The DNA sequence is TGTGCCAGCAGTAATACATTACAGGGAGGCTATGGCTACACCTTC.